This TCR beta chain originates from a study of T cell responses to AZD1222 COVID-19 vaccine. Study observations and caveats: Most donors were white British and more were female, and clonal diversity was possibly underestimated.

Trimming removed 0 bases from V and 0 bases from J; junction bases left unmatched: 12. This CDR3 is built from 20 residues. Germline CDR1 and CDR2: SGDLS and YYNGEE. The data were produced by immunoSEQ multiplex PCR, yet TCRdb's version contains in-frame clones alone and is incomplete. The sample has 150,000 to 200,000 clones, around nine tenths seen once. With respect to this clone: What it recognizes is unknown.

The V and J genes are TRBV9 and TRBJ2-1; the match to TRBD2 covers 10 bases. This receptor was taken from an adult who received the AZD1222 COVID-19 vaccine. Sequenced material: peripheral blood, taken 28 days after the second AZD1222 dose. This CDR3 is CASSVEGLASGLSSYNEQFF. The CDR3 DNA reads as TGTGCCAGCAGCGTAGAGGGACTAGCGAGCGGCTTGAGCTCCTACAATGAGCAGTTCTTC.